Shown below are 27 T cell receptor beta chains from a single sample sequenced in a study of blood T cell repertoires in COVID-19. TCRdb keeps only in-frame clones here, not all; method: immunoSEQ multiplex PCR. The sample contains about 64,000 clones, about 80% of which appear only once. The sample taken for sequencing was peripheral blood. These receptors all stem from a man aged 55 to 69 with COVID-19, enrolled during active disease.

The chain employs TRBV13 and TRBJ2-7, with TRBD2 identical over 8 bases. The germline gives CDR1 PRHDT, CDR2 FYEKMQ (reference sequence). The CDR3 is 15 residues long. V lost 7 bases and J lost 7; bases outside the gene matches: 15. CDR3 nucleotides: TGTGCCAGCACCCCTGACCGGCAGGGACTAGGGGAGCAGTACTTC. This gives the protein CASTPDRQGLGEQYF.

V is TRBV6-6 and J is TRBJ1-6, with 8 nucleotides matching TRBD1. The V segment lost 5 bases and the J segment 0 bases; nucleotides outside the gene matches: 6. CDR3 length: 17 amino acids. CDR1 is MNHNY and CDR2 is SVGAGI in the germline V gene (reference sequence). DNA for the CDR3: TGTGCCAGCAGTCCGACAGGGGCGAGCTCCTATAATTCACCCCTCCACTTT. Protein sequence: CASSPTGASSYNSPLHF.

The genes are TRBV9 and TRBJ2-2; D is unclear. The CDR3 sequence is 13 residues long. The V gene lost 0 bases and the J gene lost 7 bases, with 7 bases spanning the gap. Germline values: CDR1 SGDLS, CDR2 YYNGEE. The CDR3 protein is CASSVAALGELFF. CDR3 DNA: TGTGCCAGCAGCGTAGCTGCACTCGGGGAGCTGTTTTTT. Looking up the rest from reference TRBV9 and TRBJ2-2 gives the full variable domain: DSGVTQTPKHLITATGQRVTLRCSPRSGDLSVYWYQQSLDQGLQFLIQYYNGEERAKGNILERFSAQQFPDLHSELNLSSLELGDSALYFCASSVAALGELFFGEGSRLTVL.

V usage is TRBV12-3 or TRBV12-4 and J usage is TRBJ2-7; the D gene is possibly TRBD1 (6 bases). The CDR3 has 13 residues. V dropped 6 bases and J dropped 6 bases, with 15 bases sitting between them. The CDR3 DNA reads TGTGCCAGCAGACCCCAGGGGCGAGCCGAGCAGTACTTC. Protein product: CASRPQGRAEQYF.

J is TRBJ2-5 and V is TRBV15; 14 bases map to TRBD2. CDR1 LNHNV and CDR2 YYDKDF come from the germline V gene (reference sequence). The V and J ends lost 3 bases and 2 bases, in that order; junction bases with no gene match: 2. This CDR3 comprises 16 residues. In DNA, the CDR3 is TGTGCCACCAGCAGGGGACTAGCGGGAGCGCAAGAGACCCAGTACTTC. Its translation: CATSRGLAGAQETQYF. The complete variable domain, with remaining parts taken from reference TRBV15 and TRBJ2-5, reads DAMVIQNPRYQVTQFGKPVTLSCSQTLNHNVMYWYQQKSSQAPKLLFHYYDKDFNNEADTPDNFQSRRPNTSFCFLDIRSPGLGDTAMYLCATSRGLAGAQETQYFGPGTRLLVL.

This rearrangement joins TRBV7-2 to TRBJ1-2; the match to TRBD1 covers 8 bases. Trimming took 1 base from V and 4 from J; bases not matched to a gene: 5. The CDR3 totals 15 residues. Germline-derived CDR1 and CDR2 are SGHTA and FQGNSA. The CDR3, as DNA: TGTGCCAGCAGCTTAGTGCCCGGACAGGGCTATGGCTACACCTTC. It specifies CASSLVPGQGYGYTF.

The chain couples TRBV29-1 to TRBJ2-7; tentative D call: TRBD2 (5 bases). The CDR3 contains 14 residues. Trimming stripped 4 bases from V and 2 bases from J, with 15 bases between. The germline V gene encodes CDR1 SQVTM and CDR2 ANQGSEA. The CDR3 region is CSVVSQERAYEQYF. In DNA form, the CDR3 reads TGCAGCGTTGTTTCGCAGGAGAGGGCCTACGAGCAGTACTTC.

This chain links TRBV9 with TRBJ1-6; D is uncertain. The CDR3 covers 13 residues. Trimming stripped 1 base from V and 8 bases from J, with 7 bases between. Per germline, CDR1 SGDLS and CDR2 YYNGEE. CDR3 sequence (DNA): TGTGCCAGCAGCGTATCCGCGGATTCACCCCTCCACTTT. It translates to CASSVSADSPLHF.

V usage is TRBV29-1 and J usage is TRBJ2-1, with D possibly being TRBD2 (5 bases). Germline V gene data show CDR1 as SQVTM and CDR2 as ANQGSEA. This CDR3 has 12 residues. V was cut by 4 bases and J by 8 bases, with 12 bases left in between. This CDR3 reads CSVVAGLHEQFF. The CDR3 DNA sequence: TGCAGCGTTGTGGCCGGACTTCATGAGCAGTTCTTC.

J is TRBJ1-4 and V is TRBV7-9; tentatively, D is TRBD1 (6 bases). V shed 9 bases and J shed 5 bases, with 16 bases lying between them. The germline V gene encodes CDR1 SEHNR and CDR2 FQNEAQ (reference sequence). The CDR3 contains 14 residues. The CDR3 coding sequence is TGTGCCAGTCACTCCGCGGGGGCGAATGAAAAACTGTTTTTT. This encodes CASHSAGANEKLFF. The variable domain in full, completed from reference TRBV7-9 and TRBJ1-4, reads DTGVSQNPRHKITKRGQNVTFRCDPISEHNRLYWYRQTLGQGPEFLTYFQNEAQLEKSRLLSDRFSAERPKGSFSTLEIQRTEQGDSAMYLCASHSAGANEKLFFGSGTQLSVL.

This chain uses TRBV6-5 with TRBJ1-1; D not resolved. The CDR3 length is 16 residues. The germline V gene has CDR1 MNHEY and CDR2 SVGAGI. Trimming stripped 4 bases from V and 4 bases from J, with 19 bases between. Here the CDR3 DNA reads TGTGCCAGCAGTTCTCAACCGGGATCGCGGAGCACTGAAGCTTTCTTT. Translated: CASSSQPGSRSTEAFF.

This clone was seen just once. The V gene is TRBV4-2, the J gene TRBJ2-2; D not certain. This CDR3 spans 15 amino acids. The germline CDR1 and CDR2 sequences are LGHNA and YNFKEQ. V lost 0 bases and J 1 base, leaving 6 bases between the germline ends. The CDR3 DNA is TGTGCCAGCAGCCAAGAGCGGAGGAACACCGGGGAGCTGTTTTTT. Its protein product is CASSQERRNTGELFF.

The DNA for the CDR3 is TGTGCCAGCAGCTCCCCAAGGGGGACTAGGGACTCTGGGGCCAACGTCCTGACTTTC. The encoded protein is CASSSPRGTRDSGANVLTF. The rearrangement links TRBV11-2 to TRBJ2-6; TRBD2 aligns across 8 bases. Trimming took 4 bases from V and 0 from J; bases not matched to a gene: 11. The CDR3 has 19 residues. Germline loops: CDR1 SGHAT, CDR2 FQNNGV.

This clone was detected a few times. The CDR3 region is CASSLNVGTGFFGYTF. The DNA of the CDR3 is TGTGCCAGTAGTTTAAACGTCGGGACAGGGTTTTTCGGCTACACCTTC. The rearrangement links TRBV19 to TRBJ1-2, with 9 bases matching TRBD1. CDR3 size: 16 residues. The V gene end was trimmed by 5 bases and the J gene end by 8 bases; junction bases not matched to a gene: 15. The germline gives CDR1 LNHDA, CDR2 SQIVND (reference sequence).

The rearrangement uses TRBV10-2 and TRBJ2-7, with D possibly matching TRBD1 (5 bases). Germline V lookup: CDR1 WSHSY, CDR2 SAAADI. CDR3 length: 15 residues. V was cut by 3 bases and J by 5 bases, with 17 bases left in between. The CDR3 coding sequence is TGCGCCAGCAGTGAACAGGCCAGGTTACGTGACGAGCAGTACTTC. The encoded protein is CASSEQARLRDEQYF.

The CDR3 reads CASSSPYSGRETGELFF. In DNA form, the CDR3 reads TGTGCCAGCAGCTCCCCTTATAGCGGGAGAGAAACCGGGGAGCTGTTTTTT. This sequence joins TRBV7-2 and TRBJ2-2; TRBD2 aligns across 9 bases. CDR1 is SGHTA and CDR2 is FQGNSA in the germline V gene. The CDR3 consists of 17 residues. The V gene end was trimmed by 4 bases and the J gene end by 5 bases; junction bases not matched to a gene: 11.

The chain employs TRBV6-4 and TRBJ2-3, with D possibly matching TRBD2 (6 bases). V lost 4 bases and J lost 5, with 13 bases in between. Germline V gene lookup returns CDR1 MRHNA and CDR2 SNTAGT. The CDR3 loop spans 14 amino acids. CDR3 sequence reads: CASSGTSRGDTQYF. The CDR3 nucleotides read TGTGCCAGCAGTGGTACTAGCCGGGGAGATACGCAGTATTTT.

The chain couples TRBV5-1 to TRBJ2-3; 9 nucleotides agree with TRBD1. Germline V lookup: CDR1 SGHRS, CDR2 YFSETQ. This CDR3 is 15 amino acids long. V was pared by 4 bases and J by 1 base, with 4 bases of the junction left unmatched. The CDR3 DNA sequence: TGCGCCAGCAGCATACAGGGGGCAGGCACAGATACGCAGTATTTT. Encoded protein: CASSIQGAGTDTQYF. Supplemented by reference TRBV5-1 and TRBJ2-3, the full variable domain reads KAGVTQTPRYLIKTRGQQVTLSCSPISGHRSVSWYQQTPGQGLQFLFEYFSETQRNKGNFPGRFSGRQFSNSRSEMNVSTLELGDSALYLCASSIQGAGTDTQYFGPGTRLTVL.

This rearrangement joins TRBV27 to TRBJ2-7; 8 nucleotides match TRBD1. The CDR3 has 16 amino acids. Trimming took 4 bases from V and 4 from J; bases not matched to a gene: 12. Germline CDR1 and CDR2: MNHEY and SMNVEV (reference sequence). The CDR3 loop reads CASSSSPGQAKYEQYF. In nucleotides, the CDR3 is TGTGCCAGCAGTTCAAGTCCGGGACAGGCAAAGTACGAGCAGTACTTC.

The chain joins TRBV9 to TRBJ1-2; D is undetermined. The CDR3 contains 13 residues. Germline CDR1 SGDLS, CDR2 YYNGEE. V was shortened by 6 bases and J by 3 bases, with 12 bases between the two germline ends. The DNA for the CDR3 is TGTGCCAGCAACCCGGGATCTTACTATGGCTACACCTTC. Translating it yields CASNPGSYYGYTF.

The gene calls are TRBV7-9 and TRBJ2-7; 8 bases align to TRBD1. This CDR3 contains 14 residues. Germline V gives CDR1 SEHNR, CDR2 FQNEAQ (reference sequence). J lost 1 base, V lost 1 base, and 0 bases had no gene match. In DNA, the CDR3 is TGTGCCAGCAGCTTAGGGACAGGGTCCTACGAGCAGTACTTC. This codes for CASSLGTGSYEQYF.

This rearrangement joins TRBV5-6 to TRBJ1-2; no clear D gene. The CDR3 sequence is 12 residues long. Looked up from germline, CDR1 is SGHDT and CDR2 is YYEEEE. Trimming stripped 4 bases from V and 8 bases from J, with 12 bases between. The chain's CDR3 is CASSPLGFGYTF. CDR3 sequence (DNA): TGTGCCAGCAGCCCCCTCGGGTTCGGCTACACCTTC.

The J gene is TRBJ2-2, the V gene TRBV4-1; TRBD1 matches 8 bases. This CDR3 contains 15 residues. V gave up 4 bases and J gave up 6 bases; unmatched junction bases: 7. Germline V CDR1 and CDR2: MGHRA, YSYEKL. The CDR3: CASSRGQGVSGELFF. CDR3 nucleotide sequence: TGCGCCAGCAGCCGAGGACAGGGAGTTTCCGGGGAGCTGTTTTTT.

The chain combines TRBV29-1 with TRBJ2-1; 10 bases align to TRBD2. V was clipped by 6 bases and J by 1 base; unmatched bases: 9. Per germline, CDR1 SQVTM and CDR2 ANQGSEA. The CDR3 spans 16 residues. The CDR3 is CSVGGSGRGSYNEQFF. The CDR3 nucleotides read TGCAGCGTCGGGGGCAGCGGGAGGGGGTCCTACAATGAGCAGTTCTTC.

This sequence joins TRBV6-1 and TRBJ2-3; 10 bases map to TRBD2. This CDR3 spans 18 amino acids. CDR1 and CDR2 from the germline V gene are MNHNS and SASEGT. After removal of 2 bases from V and 2 bases from J, the junction contained 10 bases not matched to a gene. The DNA of the CDR3 is TGTGCCAGCAGTGAATACCTTTTGCTAGCGGGAGTCACAGATACGCAGTATTTT. Protein product: CASSEYLLLAGVTDTQYF.

This clone has only a few counts. The chain employs TRBV6-2 or TRBV6-3 and TRBJ1-2; D is possibly TRBD1 (6 bases). The germline V gene encodes CDR1 MNHEY and CDR2 SVGEGT. V was cut by 4 bases and J by 13 bases, with 19 bases left in between. This CDR3 contains 13 residues. Written as DNA, the CDR3 is TGTGCCAGCAGTTCAGCCGGGACATCCTGGGGCACCTTC. Its protein product is CASSSAGTSWGTF.

The CDR3 DNA is TGTGCCAGCAGCGTAGCCCCCCGCGCAGATACGCAGTATTTT. Amino acid sequence: CASSVAPRADTQYF. The chain carries TRBV9 and TRBJ2-3; no clear D gene. Deletions cut 0 bases from V and 4 bases from J, with 9 bases between. The CDR3 totals 14 residues. CDR1 SGDLS and CDR2 YYNGEE come from the germline V gene. The full variable domain, rest sourced from reference TRBV9 and TRBJ2-3, is DSGVTQTPKHLITATGQRVTLRCSPRSGDLSVYWYQQSLDQGLQFLIQYYNGEERAKGNILERFSAQQFPDLHSELNLSSLELGDSALYFCASSVAPRADTQYFGPGTRLTVL.